This TCR beta chain was obtained from a study of blood T cell repertoires in COVID-19. About the study: Sites in the United States, Italy and Spain provided acute and convalescent COVID-19 samples. T cells, B-cell-depleted T cells, or PBMCs provided the cDNA or gDNA that served as material.

In the source study's methods: How many nucleated cells were present was estimated from reference gene primer amplification. Assay: immunoSEQ multiplex PCR; the TCRdb copy retains only in-frame clones and omits some. D and trimming were read from the DNA, whereas the V and J calls and clone size are those reported in that table. The table records 130,000 to 150,000 clones, 80% to 90% of them present only once. The germline gives CDR1 LGHDT, CDR2 YNNKEL (reference sequence). The CDR3 runs 15 residues. The V segment lost 5 bases and the J segment 6 bases; nucleotides outside the gene matches: 10. Enrollment of patients from Seattle took place during active infection, with longitudinal follow-up.

The rearrangement uses TRBV3-1 (or the pseudogene TRBV3-2) and TRBJ1-5; 7 nucleotides line up with TRBD1. The TCR originated in a woman aged 55 to 70 with COVID-19, enrolled during active disease. Sequencing used peripheral blood. This CDR3 reads CASSAKGARIQPQHF. CDR3 bases: TGTGCCAGCAGCGCGAAGGGGGCGCGTATTCAGCCCCAGCATTTT.